Listed here are 5 T cell receptor beta chains from one sample, sequenced in a study of blood T cell repertoires in COVID-19. Clones were sequenced by immunoSEQ multiplex PCR, and TCRdb holds only the in-frame ones, with some missing. Among about 300,000 clones listed, around nine tenths were seen once. The sample comprised PBMCs or T cells enriched from blood (not recorded which). These TCRs come from a woman between 45 and 60 years old who had been exposed to COVID-19.

This clone was counted between two and nine times. The chain uses TRBV11-3 and TRBJ1-1; D is undetermined. Trimming pared 2 bases from V and 3 bases from J, leaving 7 bases between. CDR1 SGHNT and CDR2 YENEEA come from the germline V gene. The CDR3 is 13 amino acids. Written as DNA, the CDR3 is TGTGCCAGCAGCTTACGGGTTCACACTGAAGCTTTCTTT. This encodes CASSLRVHTEAFF.

This chain joins TRBV5-1 and TRBJ2-1; 9 bases match TRBD1. This CDR3 has 15 amino acids. With 5 bases clipped from V and 10 bases from J, the junction kept 13 bases outside the gene matches. Per the germline V gene, CDR1 is SGHRS and CDR2 is YFSETQ. CDR3 coding DNA: TGCGCCAGCAGGCTGGATTCCGGGACAGGGTACGAGCAGTTCTTC. Its protein product is CASRLDSGTGYEQFF.

The chain recombines TRBV28 with TRBJ1-5, with D unclear. Trimming left V 5 bases short and J 3 bases short, with 17 bases between. The germline CDR1 and CDR2 sequences are MDHEN and SYDVKM. This CDR3 has 16 residues. CDR3 bases: TGTGCCAGCAGTCCTATACCGCCAGGTACCAATCAGCCCCAGCATTTT. Its protein product is CASSPIPPGTNQPQHF.

J is TRBJ1-3 and V is TRBV9; TRBD1 might be the D (5 bases). V lost 0 bases, J lost 1 base, and 11 bases lay in between. The CDR3 extends over 16 amino acids. Per the germline V gene, CDR1 is SGDLS and CDR2 is YYNGEE. CDR3 amino acids: CASSVETASSGNTIYF. DNA for the CDR3: TGTGCCAGCAGCGTAGAGACAGCCTCTTCTGGAAACACCATATATTTT.

This clone was observed once. The chain joins TRBV19 to TRBJ1-2, with unresolved D. The CDR3 is 12 amino acids. Trimming removed 7 bases from V and 3 bases from J, with 9 bases in between. Per germline, CDR1 LNHDA and CDR2 SQIVND (reference sequence). The CDR3 nucleotides read TGTGCCAGTAAAACACAATACTATGGCTACACCTTC. Its translation is CASKTQYYGYTF.